The 4 T cell receptor beta chains below were found in one sample sequenced in a study of neurological immune-mediated disorders. Using its own MiXCR run on the 5' RACE reads, TCRdb lists one record per CDR3 protein. The table includes 45,000 to 65,000 distinct CDR3 sequences, approximately 3.5% detected once. Sequenced sample: PBMCs. These receptors came from a man aged 40-55 years with multiple sclerosis.

This clonotype was observed many times. The chain is built from TRBV5-4 and TRBJ2-3; 7 nucleotides align to TRBD2. The CDR3 is 17 amino acids. Germline V gene sequence: CDR1 SGHNT, CDR2 YYREEE (reference sequence). The junction had 12 bases not matched to a gene; V was cut back by 0 bases and J by 5 bases. CDR3 in DNA: TGTGCCAGCAGCTTGGGAGGCCGGGGGGTAAATATAGATACGCAGTATTTT. Translation gives CASSLGGRGVNIDTQYF.

This clonotype was counted at least ten times. J is TRBJ2-3 and V is TRBV5-1, with TRBD2 as a possible D gene (5 bases). V was shortened by 2 bases and J by 2 bases, with 12 bases between the two germline ends. Germline V gene data show CDR1 as SGHRS and CDR2 as YFSETQ. This CDR3 spans 15 amino acids. The CDR3 spells CASSLLGLATDTQYF. In nucleotides, the CDR3 is TGCGCCAGCAGCTTACTAGGCCTAGCCACAGATACGCAGTATTTT. The whole variable domain, remainder taken from reference TRBV5-1 and TRBJ2-3, is KAGVTQTPRYLIKTRGQQVTLSCSPISGHRSVSWYQQTPGQGLQFLFEYFSETQRNKGNFPGRFSGRQFSNSRSEMNVSTLELGDSALYLCASSLLGLATDTQYFGPGTRLTVL.

This clonotype was picked up many times. This chain uses TRBV12-3 or TRBV12-4 with TRBJ2-5, with a tentative D call TRBD1 (5 bases). Trimming pared 7 bases from V and 9 bases from J, leaving 12 bases between. This CDR3 has 11 amino acids. The CDR3: CASTSAGSQYF. DNA for the CDR3: TGTGCCAGCACCTCAGCAGGGTCCCAGTACTTC.

This clonotype was recorded at least ten times. The chain links TRBV7-2 to TRBJ1-6, with a tentative D call TRBD1 (5 bases). In germline, CDR1 is SGHTA, CDR2 FQGNSA. The V end was cut by 5 bases, the J end by 0 bases, with 14 bases between. The CDR3 has 17 amino acids. This CDR3 reads CASSIRQHSSYNSPLHF. The CDR3 DNA reads as TGTGCCAGCAGCATCAGACAGCACAGCTCCTATAATTCACCCCTCCACTTT.